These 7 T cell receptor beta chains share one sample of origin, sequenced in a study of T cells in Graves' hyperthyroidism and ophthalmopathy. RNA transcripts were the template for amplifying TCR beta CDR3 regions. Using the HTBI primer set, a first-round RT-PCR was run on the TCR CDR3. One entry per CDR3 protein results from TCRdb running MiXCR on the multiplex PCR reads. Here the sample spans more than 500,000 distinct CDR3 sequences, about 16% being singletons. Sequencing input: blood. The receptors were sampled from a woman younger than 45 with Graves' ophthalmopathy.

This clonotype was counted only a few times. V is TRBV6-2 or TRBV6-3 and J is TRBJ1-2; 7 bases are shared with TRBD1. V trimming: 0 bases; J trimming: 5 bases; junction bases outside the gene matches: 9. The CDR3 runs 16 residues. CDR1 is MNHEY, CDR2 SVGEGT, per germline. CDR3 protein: CASSYSAPTGKYGYTF. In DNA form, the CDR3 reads TGTGCCAGCAGTTACTCCGCCCCGACAGGGAAGTATGGCTACACCTTC.

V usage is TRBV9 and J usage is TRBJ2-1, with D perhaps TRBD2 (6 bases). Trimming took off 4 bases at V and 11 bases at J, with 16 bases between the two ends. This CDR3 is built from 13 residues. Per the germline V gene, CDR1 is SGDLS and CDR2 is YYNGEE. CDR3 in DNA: TGTGCCAGCAGCCAACGGGGGTGGGACCAGCAGTTCTTC. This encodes CASSQRGWDQQFF.

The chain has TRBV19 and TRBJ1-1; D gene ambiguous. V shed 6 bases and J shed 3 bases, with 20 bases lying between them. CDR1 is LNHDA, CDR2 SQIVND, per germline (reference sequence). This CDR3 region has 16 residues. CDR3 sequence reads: CASRAAEAPRDTEAFF. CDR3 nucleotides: TGTGCCAGTAGGGCTGCGGAGGCTCCCCGGGACACTGAAGCTTTCTTT.

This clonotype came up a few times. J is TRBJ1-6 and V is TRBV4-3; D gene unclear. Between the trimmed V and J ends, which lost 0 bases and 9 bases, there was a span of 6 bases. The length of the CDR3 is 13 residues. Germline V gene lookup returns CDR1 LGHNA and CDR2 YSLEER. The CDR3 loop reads CASSQESSSPLHF. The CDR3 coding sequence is TGCGCCAGCAGCCAAGAAAGCAGTTCACCCCTCCACTTT.

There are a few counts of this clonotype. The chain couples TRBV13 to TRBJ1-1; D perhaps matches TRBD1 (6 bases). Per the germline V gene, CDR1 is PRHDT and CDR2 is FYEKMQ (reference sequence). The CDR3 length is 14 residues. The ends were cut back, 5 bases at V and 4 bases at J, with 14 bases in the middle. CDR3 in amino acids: CASSNYREITEAFF. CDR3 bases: TGTGCCAGCAGCAACTACAGGGAGATCACTGAAGCTTTCTTT. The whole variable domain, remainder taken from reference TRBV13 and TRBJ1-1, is AAGVIQSPRHLIKEKRETATLKCYPIPRHDTVYWYQQGPGQDPQFLISFYEKMQSDKGSIPDRFSAQQFSDYHSELNMSSLELGDSALYFCASSNYREITEAFFGQGTRLTVV.

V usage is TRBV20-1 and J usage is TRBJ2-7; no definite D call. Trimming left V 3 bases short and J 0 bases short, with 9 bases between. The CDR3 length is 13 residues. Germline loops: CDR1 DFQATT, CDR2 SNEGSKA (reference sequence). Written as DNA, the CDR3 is TGCAGTGCTAGTAAGGGTCCCTCCTACGAGCAGTACTTC. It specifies CSASKGPSYEQYF.

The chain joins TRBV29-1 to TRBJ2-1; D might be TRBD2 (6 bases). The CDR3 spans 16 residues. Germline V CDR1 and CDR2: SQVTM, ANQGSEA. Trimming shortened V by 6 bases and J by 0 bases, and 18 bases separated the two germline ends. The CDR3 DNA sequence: TGCAGCGTCGTAGGGCAACTGGGGGGCTCCTACAATGAGCAGTTCTTC. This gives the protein CSVVGQLGGSYNEQFF.